Given below is one T cell receptor beta chain in context. The target antigen is unknown. The sample is drawn from a study of shared clonotypes between healthy human individuals. Study conclusions and caveats: Of the naive CD4 clonotypes, roughly 5.2% were shared across a handful of donors.

Germline V gives CDR1 MNHNY, CDR2 SVGAGI (reference sequence). The V and J ends lost 1 base and 6 bases, in that order; junction bases with no gene match: 7. The CDR3 loop spans 16 amino acids. At deep level, the assay was performed. Produced via immunoSEQ multiplex PCR; TCRdb's table is partial and in-frame only. The sample yields 600,000 to 800,000 clones, about two thirds seen once. This TCR was sampled from a woman aged 25 to 39 in good health. Sequenced: memory CD4+ T cells sorted from blood. Sample subset: CD45RA-negative fraction. V gene TRBV6-6 combines with J gene TRBJ1-5; 9 nucleotides line up with TRBD1. In DNA form, the CDR3 reads TGTGCCAGCAGTTACTTCCCGGGACAGGGTGTTCAGCCCCAGCATTTT. This sequence encodes CASSYFPGQGVQPQHF.